These 5 T cell receptor beta chains share one sample of origin, sequenced in a study of cytomegalovirus exposure and HLA in healthy donors. Produced via immunoSEQ multiplex PCR; TCRdb's table is partial and in-frame only. The sample holds roughly 300,000 clones, about nine tenths seen once. The sequenced material came from PBMCs. These receptors all stem from a woman younger than 45 in good health and CMV-seropositive.

This chain uses TRBV27 with TRBJ2-1, with 7 nucleotides matching TRBD1. Germline lookup yields CDR1 MNHEY and CDR2 SMNVEV (reference sequence). The CDR3 runs to 15 residues. J gave up 11 bases and V 4 bases, and 14 bases lay outside the gene matches. This CDR3 is CASSSPRDSPFQQFF. The CDR3 nucleotides are TGTGCCAGCAGTTCCCCCCGGGACAGCCCCTTTCAGCAGTTCTTC.

The chain combines TRBV7-2 with TRBJ2-4; D gene uncertain. CDR3 length: 12 amino acids. Deletions cut 3 bases from V and 5 bases from J, with 5 bases between. Germline CDR1 SGHTA, CDR2 FQGNSA. The CDR3 DNA reads as TGTGCCAGCAGCTTCACAGAAAACATTCAGTACTTC. It is translated as CASSFTENIQYF.

The rearrangement links TRBV9 to TRBJ2-7; tentative D call: TRBD2 (5 bases). From germline, CDR1 is SGDLS and CDR2 YYNGEE. CDR3 length equals 13 residues. The V end lost 4 bases, the J end lost 5 bases, and 13 bases lay between the germline ends. In DNA form, the CDR3 reads TGTGCCAGCAGCCCCGAGGGTCCCCACGAGCAGTACTTC. The encoded protein is CASSPEGPHEQYF.

This clone turned up a few times. This chain links TRBV6-5 with TRBJ1-3, with D uncertain. This CDR3 spans 15 amino acids. Germline assignment: CDR1 MNHEY and CDR2 SVGAGI. Trimming stripped 6 bases from V and 0 bases from J, with 12 bases between. CDR3 coding DNA: TGTGCCAGCAGCACGACTCCCGACTCTGGAAACACCATATATTTT. Amino acids: CASSTTPDSGNTIYF.

The V and J genes are TRBV27 and TRBJ1-1; D unclear. CDR3 length: 15 residues. With 5 bases removed from V and 1 base from J, the gap between germline ends came to 14 bases. Germline V lookup: CDR1 MNHEY, CDR2 SMNVEV (reference sequence). CDR3 amino acids: CASSPLRTENTEAFF. The CDR3, as DNA: TGTGCCAGCAGTCCCCTCCGGACGGAGAACACTGAAGCTTTCTTT.